Shown below are 26 T cell receptor beta chains from a single sample sequenced in a study of monozygotic twins with inflammatory bowel disease (dated by TCRdb to about 2019). The protocol used for the library was 5' RACE. Sequencing used an Illumina HiSeq 2500. After reprocessing by TCRdb, each CDR3 protein sequence is one entry, and no DNA is given. This sample's records show more than 300,000 distinct CDR3 sequences. The top ten hold 5.6% of the sample. Sequences were obtained from blood. The receptors stem from a human donor with ulcerative colitis or Crohn's disease, or a healthy co-twin of an affected twin (not recorded which).

The chain joins TRBV5-1 to TRBJ2-2; no DNA is available, so the TRBD1 call from TCRdb remains unchecked. Germline V gene sequence: CDR1 SGHRS, CDR2 YFSETQ. The CDR3 is made up of 15 amino acids. The chain's CDR3 is CASSQRTGGTGELFF. The full variable domain, its missing parts supplied by reference TRBV5-1 and TRBJ2-2, is KAGVTQTPRYLIKTRGQQVTLSCSPISGHRSVSWYQQTPGQGLQFLFEYFSETQRNKGNFPGRFSGRQFSNSRSEMNVSTLELGDSALYLCASSQRTGGTGELFFGEGSRLTVL.

The J gene is TRBJ2-4, the V gene TRBV7-2; the D call from TCRdb, TRBD1, cannot be confirmed without DNA. This CDR3 comprises 14 residues. The germline V gene has CDR1 SGHTA and CDR2 FQGNSA. CDR3 loop: CASSPPGSQNIQYF.

The chain uses TRBV9 and TRBJ2-7; the TCRdb D gene call, TRBD2, has no DNA to confirm it. The CDR3 runs to 14 residues. Germline V gene lookup returns CDR1 SGDLS and CDR2 YYNGEE. CDR3: CASSPIPATSEQYF. Using reference TRBV9 and TRBJ2-7 for the parts outside the CDR3, the full variable domain is DSGVTQTPKHLITATGQRVTLRCSPRSGDLSVYWYQQSLDQGLQFLIQYYNGEERAKGNILERFSAQQFPDLHSELNLSSLELGDSALYFCASSPIPATSEQYFGPGTRLTVT.

The rearrangement joins TRBV11-1 to TRBJ2-7; TCRdb outputs TRBD1, but without DNA this stays unchecked. The V gene's germline CDR1 is SGHAT and CDR2 FQDESV (reference sequence). The CDR3 is 15 amino acids. CDR3 residues: CASRKGGTGSYEQYF.

CDR3 amino acids: CSATDRVHEQYF. J is TRBJ2-7 and V is TRBV20-1; checking the TCRdb D call of TRBD1 is not possible without DNA. This CDR3 contains 12 residues. CDR1 and CDR2 from the germline V gene are DFQATT and SNEGSKA (reference sequence).

The rearrangement joins TRBV5-5 to TRBJ2-7; TCRdb selects TRBD1, and the lack of DNA leaves this call unchecked. This CDR3 spans 16 amino acids. The V gene's germline CDR1 is SGHKS and CDR2 YYEKEE (reference sequence). CDR3 sequence reads: CASSLAGTGTIYEQYF.

The chain has TRBV7-2 and TRBJ1-5. This CDR3 contains 15 residues. Germline assignment: CDR1 SGHTA and CDR2 FQGNSA. The CDR3 is CASSLDGHRNQPQHF.

This chain links TRBV24-1 with TRBJ2-5; TCRdb lists TRBD1, though no DNA is available to test this call. Germline V gives CDR1 KGHDR, CDR2 SFDVKD. This CDR3 is 13 amino acids long. The CDR3 here is CATSAIGGPSQYF.

V usage is TRBV4-3 and J usage is TRBJ2-7; the D call from TCRdb, TRBD2, cannot be confirmed without DNA. CDR3 length equals 14 residues. Germline CDR1 LGHNA, CDR2 YSLEER. Here the CDR3 reads CASSQTSGRDEQYF.

This rearrangement joins TRBV7-9 to TRBJ1-5. The CDR3 contains 12 residues. CDR1 SEHNR and CDR2 FQNEAQ come from the germline V gene (reference sequence). The CDR3 region is CASSEKTQPQHF.

The V and J genes are TRBV28 and TRBJ2-7; TCRdb's D call of TRBD1 is untestable without DNA. The CDR3 is 13 residues long. Germline V gene sequence: CDR1 MDHEN, CDR2 SYDVKM. This CDR3 is CASSAGQNYEQYF.

The V call is TRBV6-1, the J call TRBJ2-1. The germline CDR1 and CDR2 sequences are MNHNS and SASEGT. This CDR3 has 14 residues. The CDR3 sequence: CASMGGGSYNEQFF.

V usage is TRBV5-1 and J usage is TRBJ2-4; TCRdb selects TRBD1, and the lack of DNA leaves this call unchecked. Germline V gene sequence: CDR1 SGHRS, CDR2 YFSETQ. CDR3 size: 14 residues. CDR3: CASSLAGLVNIQYF.

J is TRBJ2-3 and V is TRBV10-3; TCRdb returns TRBD1, unconfirmable since there is no DNA. CDR1 is ENHRY and CDR2 is SYGVKD in the germline V gene. CDR3 length equals 15 residues. The CDR3 here is CAISPSGGAGDTQYF.

V gene TRBV4-3 combines with J gene TRBJ2-1. The CDR3 covers 16 residues. Germline loops: CDR1 LGHNA, CDR2 YSLEER. The chain's CDR3 is CASSQGWGSSYNEQFF.

This chain uses TRBV12-3 or TRBV12-4 with TRBJ1-5; TCRdb lists TRBD1, though no DNA is available to test this call. CDR3 length: 14 amino acids. The CDR3: CASSPPGGGQPQHF.

This chain links TRBV4-1 with TRBJ1-1; as DNA is missing, the TRBD1 call by TCRdb cannot be tested. There are 14 residues in the CDR3. CDR1 MGHRA and CDR2 YSYEKL come from the germline V gene. The chain's CDR3 is CAGSPDKAVTEAFF.

This chain uses TRBV5-1 with TRBJ1-2; the TCRdb call, TRBD1, lacks DNA for checking. The length of the CDR3 is 15 residues. Germline V CDR1 and CDR2: SGHRS, YFSETQ. The CDR3 loop reads CASSPGDRTYYGYTF.

This chain connects TRBV6-1 to TRBJ2-7; with no DNA, the TCRdb D assignment of TRBD1 cannot be verified. CDR1 and CDR2 (germline): MNHNS, SASEGT. The CDR3 contains 14 residues. The CDR3 sequence: CASRRGRLSHEQYF.

This CDR3 reads CASNNPSNTGELFF. The rearrangement joins TRBV7-9 to TRBJ2-2. Germline CDR1 is SEHNR and CDR2 is FQNEAQ (reference sequence). This CDR3 is 14 amino acids long. Together with reference TRBV7-9 and TRBJ2-2, the CDR3 gives the full variable domain: DTGVSQNPRHKITKRGQNVTFRCDPISEHNRLYWYRQTLGQGPEFLTYFQNEAQLEKSRLLSDRFSAERPKGSFSTLEIQRTEQGDSAMYLCASNNPSNTGELFFGEGSRLTVL.

The chain carries TRBV6-2 or TRBV6-3 and TRBJ2-2. This CDR3 comprises 13 residues. Per germline, CDR1 MNHEY and CDR2 SVGEGT. The CDR3 sequence: CASSYRATGELFF.

The CDR3 loop reads CASSWGRSETQYF. The V call is TRBV28, the J call TRBJ2-5; checking the TCRdb D call of TRBD1 is not possible without DNA. This CDR3 region has 13 residues. Germline assignment: CDR1 MDHEN and CDR2 SYDVKM.

This chain uses TRBV6-2 or TRBV6-3 with TRBJ2-6. Germline CDR1 is MNHEY and CDR2 is SVGEGT. CDR3 length: 16 residues. CDR3 loop: CASSRLFRTGANVLTF.

CDR3: CASLVTVNTEAFF. The chain is built from TRBV7-9 and TRBJ1-1. Germline V lookup: CDR1 SEHNR, CDR2 FQNEAQ (reference sequence). The CDR3 covers 13 residues.

The chain carries TRBV7-8 and TRBJ2-1; with no DNA, the TCRdb D assignment of TRBD2 cannot be verified. CDR3 length equals 15 residues. CDR1 and CDR2 from the germline V gene are SGHVS and FQNEAQ. CDR3: CASSGGLAGKNEQFF.

This sequence joins TRBV29-1 and TRBJ1-2; absent DNA, TCRdb's TRBD1 call cannot be checked. CDR3 length: 14 residues. The germline CDR1 and CDR2 sequences are SQVTM and ANQGSEA. The CDR3: CSALSGTTNYGYTF.